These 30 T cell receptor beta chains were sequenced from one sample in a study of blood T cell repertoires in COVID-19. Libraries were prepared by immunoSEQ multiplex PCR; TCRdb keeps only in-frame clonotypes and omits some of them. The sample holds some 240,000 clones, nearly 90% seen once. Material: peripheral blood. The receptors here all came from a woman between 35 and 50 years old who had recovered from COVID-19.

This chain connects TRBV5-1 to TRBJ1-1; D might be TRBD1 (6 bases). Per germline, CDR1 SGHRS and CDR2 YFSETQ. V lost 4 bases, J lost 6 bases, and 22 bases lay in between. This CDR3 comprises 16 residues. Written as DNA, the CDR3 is TGCGCCAGCAGCGGAAAAGGGGGGGCAAATCTCCCTGAAGCTTTCTTT. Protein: CASSGKGGANLPEAFF.

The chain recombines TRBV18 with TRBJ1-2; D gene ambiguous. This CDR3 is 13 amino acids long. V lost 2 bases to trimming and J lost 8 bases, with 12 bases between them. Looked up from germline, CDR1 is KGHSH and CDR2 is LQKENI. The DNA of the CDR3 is TGTGCCAGCTCACCAGGGGAGGCCGGGGGCTACACCTTC. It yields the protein CASSPGEAGGYTF. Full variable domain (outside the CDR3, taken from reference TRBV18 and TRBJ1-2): NAGVMQNPRHLVRRRGQEARLRCSPMKGHSHVYWYRQLPEEGLKFMVYLQKENIIDESGMPKERFSAEFPKEGPSILRIQQVVRGDSAAYFCASSPGEAGGYTFGSGTRLTVV.

CDR3 amino acids: CASSPFERTTEAFF. CDR3 DNA: TGTGCCAGCTCACCGTTCGAGCGGACCACTGAAGCTTTCTTT. The chain uses TRBV18 and TRBJ1-1, with D hard to call. The CDR3 sequence is 14 residues long. Looked up from germline, CDR1 is KGHSH and CDR2 is LQKENI. The V and J ends lost 3 bases and 4 bases respectively, with 12 bases between them. Full variable domain (outside the CDR3, taken from reference TRBV18 and TRBJ1-1): NAGVMQNPRHLVRRRGQEARLRCSPMKGHSHVYWYRQLPEEGLKFMVYLQKENIIDESGMPKERFSAEFPKEGPSILRIQQVVRGDSAAYFCASSPFERTTEAFFGQGTRLTVV.

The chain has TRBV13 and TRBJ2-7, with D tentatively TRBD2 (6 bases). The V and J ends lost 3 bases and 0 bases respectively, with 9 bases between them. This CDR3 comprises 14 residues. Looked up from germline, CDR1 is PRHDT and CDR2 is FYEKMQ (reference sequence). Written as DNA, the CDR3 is TGTGCCAGCAGCTTCGGGGGATCCTCCTACGAGCAGTACTTC. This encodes CASSFGGSSYEQYF. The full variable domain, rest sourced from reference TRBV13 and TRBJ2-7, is AAGVIQSPRHLIKEKRETATLKCYPIPRHDTVYWYQQGPGQDPQFLISFYEKMQSDKGSIPDRFSAQQFSDYHSELNMSSLELGDSALYFCASSFGGSSYEQYFGPGTRLTVT.

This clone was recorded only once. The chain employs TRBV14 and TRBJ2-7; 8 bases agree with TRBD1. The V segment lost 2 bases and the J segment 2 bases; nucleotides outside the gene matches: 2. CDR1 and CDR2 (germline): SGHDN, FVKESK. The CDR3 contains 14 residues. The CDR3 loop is CASSQRTGTYEQYF. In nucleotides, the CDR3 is TGTGCCAGCAGCCAACGGACAGGGACCTACGAGCAGTACTTC.

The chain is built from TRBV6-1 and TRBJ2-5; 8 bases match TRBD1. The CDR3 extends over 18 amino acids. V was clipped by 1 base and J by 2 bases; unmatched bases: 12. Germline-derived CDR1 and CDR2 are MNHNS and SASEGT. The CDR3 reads CASSEGPTGDRFQETQYF. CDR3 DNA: TGTGCCAGCAGTGAAGGGCCGACGGGGGACAGGTTTCAAGAGACCCAGTACTTC.

In nucleotides, the CDR3 is TGTGCCAGCAGGCAGGGGGCGGACACTGAAGCTTTCTTT. This gives the protein CASRQGADTEAFF. This chain uses TRBV6-4 with TRBJ1-1; 8 bases map to TRBD1. Germline CDR1 is MRHNA and CDR2 is SNTAGT. The CDR3 length is 13 residues. Unmatched junction bases numbered 3, after V lost 6 bases and J lost 3 bases.

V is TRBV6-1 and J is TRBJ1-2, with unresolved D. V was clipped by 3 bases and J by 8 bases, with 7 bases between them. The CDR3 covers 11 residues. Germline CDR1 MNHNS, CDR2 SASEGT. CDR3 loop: CASSDGPGYTF. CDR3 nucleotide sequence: TGTGCCAGCAGTGATGGGCCCGGCTACACCTTC.

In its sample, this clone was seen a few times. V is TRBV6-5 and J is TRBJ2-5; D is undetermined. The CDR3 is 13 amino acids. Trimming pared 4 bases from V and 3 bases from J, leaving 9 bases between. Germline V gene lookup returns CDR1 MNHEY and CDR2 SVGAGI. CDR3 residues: CASSWSPKETQYF. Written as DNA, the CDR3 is TGTGCCAGCAGTTGGAGCCCAAAAGAGACCCAGTACTTC.

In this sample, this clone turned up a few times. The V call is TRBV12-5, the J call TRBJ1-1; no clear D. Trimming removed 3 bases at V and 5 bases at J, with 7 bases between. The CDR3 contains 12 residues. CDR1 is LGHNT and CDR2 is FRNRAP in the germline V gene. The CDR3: CASGFRGTEAFF. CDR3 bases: TGTGCTAGTGGTTTCCGGGGAACTGAAGCTTTCTTT.

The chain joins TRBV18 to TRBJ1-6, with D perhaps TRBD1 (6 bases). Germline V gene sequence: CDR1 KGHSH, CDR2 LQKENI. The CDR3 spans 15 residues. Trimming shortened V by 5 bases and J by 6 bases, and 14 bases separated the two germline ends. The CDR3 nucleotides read TGTGCCAGCTCAGAAAGACAGGCGGTTAATTCACCCCTCCACTTT. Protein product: CASSERQAVNSPLHF.

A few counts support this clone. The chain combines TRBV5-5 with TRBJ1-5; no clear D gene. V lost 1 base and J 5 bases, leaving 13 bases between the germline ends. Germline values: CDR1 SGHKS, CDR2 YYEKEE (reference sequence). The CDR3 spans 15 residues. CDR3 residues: CASSLWADTDQPQHF. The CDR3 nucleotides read TGTGCCAGCAGCTTGTGGGCAGATACAGATCAGCCCCAGCATTTT.

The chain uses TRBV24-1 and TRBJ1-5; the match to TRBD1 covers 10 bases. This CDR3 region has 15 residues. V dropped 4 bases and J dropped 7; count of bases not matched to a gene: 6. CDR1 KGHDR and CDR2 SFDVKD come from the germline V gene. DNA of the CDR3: TGTGCCACCAGTGACTCCGGGACAGGGGAACAGCCCCAGCATTTT. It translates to CATSDSGTGEQPQHF.

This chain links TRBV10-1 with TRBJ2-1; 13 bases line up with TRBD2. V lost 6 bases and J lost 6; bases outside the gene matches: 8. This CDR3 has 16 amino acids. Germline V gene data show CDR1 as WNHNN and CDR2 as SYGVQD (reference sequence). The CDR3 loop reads CASSGGTSGTLNEQFF. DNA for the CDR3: TGCGCCAGCAGCGGCGGGACTAGCGGGACCCTCAATGAGCAGTTCTTC.

This CDR3 reads CASSPSGREKLFF. The CDR3 DNA reads TGTGCCAGCTCTCCGTCTGGTCGGGAAAAACTGTTTTTT. This chain joins TRBV18 and TRBJ1-4; D uncertain. The germline CDR1 and CDR2 sequences are KGHSH and LQKENI. V lost 6 bases and J lost 8, with 13 bases in between. CDR3 length: 13 residues.

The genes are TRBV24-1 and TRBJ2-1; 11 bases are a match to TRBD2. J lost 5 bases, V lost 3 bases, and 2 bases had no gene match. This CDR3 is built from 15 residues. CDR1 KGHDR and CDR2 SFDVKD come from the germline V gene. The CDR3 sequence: CATSDTSGSNNEQFF. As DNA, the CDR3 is TGTGCCACCAGTGATACTAGCGGGAGTAACAATGAGCAGTTCTTC.

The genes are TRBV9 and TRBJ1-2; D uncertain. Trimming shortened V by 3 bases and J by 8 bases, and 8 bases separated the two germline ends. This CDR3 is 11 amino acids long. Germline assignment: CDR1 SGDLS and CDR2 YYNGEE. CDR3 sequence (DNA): TGTGCCAGCAGCGGCTATCTGGGCTACACCTTC. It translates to CASSGYLGYTF.

CDR3 nucleotides: TGTGCCAGCAGACTTAGACAGTTCCCCTCTGGAAACACCATATATTTT. This encodes CASRLRQFPSGNTIYF. The genes are TRBV6-6 and TRBJ1-3; possibly TRBD1 for D (5 bases). The germline gives CDR1 MNHNY, CDR2 SVGAGI (reference sequence). Trimming cost V 6 bases and J 0 bases, with 15 bases left between them. The CDR3 loop spans 16 amino acids.

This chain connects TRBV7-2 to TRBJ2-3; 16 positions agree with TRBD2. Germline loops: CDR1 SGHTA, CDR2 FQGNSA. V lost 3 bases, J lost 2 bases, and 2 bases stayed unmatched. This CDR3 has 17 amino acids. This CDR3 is CASSLGLAGGITDTQYF. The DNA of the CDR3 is TGTGCCAGCAGCTTGGGACTAGCGGGAGGGATCACAGATACGCAGTATTTT.

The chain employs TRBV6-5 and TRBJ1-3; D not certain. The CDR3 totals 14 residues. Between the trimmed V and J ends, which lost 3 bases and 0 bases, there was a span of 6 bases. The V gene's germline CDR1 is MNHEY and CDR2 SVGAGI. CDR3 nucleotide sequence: TGTGCCAGCAGTTATGAGAGCTCTGGAAACACCATATATTTT. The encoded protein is CASSYESSGNTIYF.

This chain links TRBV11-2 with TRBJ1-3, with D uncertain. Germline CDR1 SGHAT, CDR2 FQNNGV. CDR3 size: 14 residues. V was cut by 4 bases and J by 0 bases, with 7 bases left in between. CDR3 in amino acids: CASSYRTSGNTIYF. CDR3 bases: TGTGCCAGCAGCTATAGAACCTCTGGAAACACCATATATTTT.

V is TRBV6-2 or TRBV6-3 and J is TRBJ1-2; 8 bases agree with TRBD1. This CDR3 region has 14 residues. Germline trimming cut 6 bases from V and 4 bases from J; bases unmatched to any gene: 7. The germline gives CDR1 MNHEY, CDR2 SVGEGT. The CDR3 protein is CASSTRTGIYGYTF. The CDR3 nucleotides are TGTGCCAGCAGCACGAGGACAGGGATCTATGGCTACACCTTC.

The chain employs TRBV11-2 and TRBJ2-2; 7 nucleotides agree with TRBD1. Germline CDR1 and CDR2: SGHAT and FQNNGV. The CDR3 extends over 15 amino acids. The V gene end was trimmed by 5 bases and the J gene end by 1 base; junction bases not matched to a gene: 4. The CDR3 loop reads CASSRRQGNTGELFF. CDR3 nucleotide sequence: TGTGCCAGCAGCCGGAGACAGGGGAACACCGGGGAGCTGTTTTTT.

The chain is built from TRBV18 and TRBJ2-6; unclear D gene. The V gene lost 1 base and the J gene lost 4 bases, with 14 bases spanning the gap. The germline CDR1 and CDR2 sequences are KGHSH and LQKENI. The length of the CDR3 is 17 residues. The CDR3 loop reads CASSPRVAEPGANVLTF. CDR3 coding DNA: TGTGCCAGCTCACCACGGGTCGCGGAACCCGGGGCCAACGTCCTGACTTTC.

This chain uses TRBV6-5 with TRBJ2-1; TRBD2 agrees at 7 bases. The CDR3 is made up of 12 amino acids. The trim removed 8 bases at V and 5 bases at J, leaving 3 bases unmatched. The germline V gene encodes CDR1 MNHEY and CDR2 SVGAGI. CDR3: CASLAGDNEQFF. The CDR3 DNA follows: TGTGCCAGCTTAGCGGGTGACAATGAGCAGTTCTTC.

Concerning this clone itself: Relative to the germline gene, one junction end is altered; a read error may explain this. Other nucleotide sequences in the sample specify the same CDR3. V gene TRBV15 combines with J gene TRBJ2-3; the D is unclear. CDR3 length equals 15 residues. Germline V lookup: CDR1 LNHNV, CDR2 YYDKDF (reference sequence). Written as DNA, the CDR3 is TGTGCCACCAGTAGAGCTCCTAGTTCCACAGATACGCAGTATTTT. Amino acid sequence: CATSRAPSSTDTQYF.

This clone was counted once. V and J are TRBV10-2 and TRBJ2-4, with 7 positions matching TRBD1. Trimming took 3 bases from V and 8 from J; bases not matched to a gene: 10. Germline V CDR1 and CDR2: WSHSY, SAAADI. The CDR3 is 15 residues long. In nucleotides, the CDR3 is TGCGCCAGCAGTGATGCCACTACAGGGGTCGACATTCAGTACTTC. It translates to CASSDATTGVDIQYF.

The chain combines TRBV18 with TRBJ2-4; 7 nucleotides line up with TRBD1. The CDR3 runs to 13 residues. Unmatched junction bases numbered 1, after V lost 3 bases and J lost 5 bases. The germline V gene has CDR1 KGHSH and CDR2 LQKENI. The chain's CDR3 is CASSPGTENIQYF. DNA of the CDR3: TGTGCCAGCTCACCGGGGACAGAAAACATTCAGTACTTC.

The CDR3: CASSQRAFGTGDDYGYTF. DNA for the CDR3: TGTGCCAGCAGCCAAAGAGCTTTCGGGACAGGGGATGACTATGGCTACACCTTC. The chain links TRBV4-2 to TRBJ1-2, with 10 positions matching TRBD1. The V segment lost 2 bases and the J segment 3 bases; nucleotides outside the gene matches: 12. Germline V gene data show CDR1 as LGHNA and CDR2 as YNFKEQ. The CDR3 has 18 amino acids.

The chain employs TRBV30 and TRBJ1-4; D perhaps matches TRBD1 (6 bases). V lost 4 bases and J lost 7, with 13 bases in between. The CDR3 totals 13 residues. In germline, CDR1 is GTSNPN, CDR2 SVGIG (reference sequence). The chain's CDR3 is CAWNGQGSEKLFF. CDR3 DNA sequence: TGTGCCTGGAATGGGCAGGGGAGTGAAAAACTGTTTTTT. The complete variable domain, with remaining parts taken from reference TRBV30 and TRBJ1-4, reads SQTIHQWPATLVQPVGSPLSLECTVEGTSNPNLYWYRQAAGRGLQLLFYSVGIGQISSEVPQNLSASRPQDRQFILSSKKLLLSDSGFYLCAWNGQGSEKLFFGSGTQLSVL.